Reported below is one T cell receptor (beta chain). This record comes from a study of blood T cell repertoires in COVID-19. Overall study: Acute and convalescent COVID-19 samples came from the United States, Italy and Spain. Sources were T cells, B-cell-depleted T cells, or PBMCs; the material itself was cDNA or gDNA.

Seattle patient enrollment occurred during active infection, with longitudinal follow-up thereafter. The V gene lost 1 base and the J gene lost 3 bases, with 9 bases spanning the gap. Per germline, CDR1 SGHDN and CDR2 FVKESK. The CDR3 is 14 residues long. In the original analysis: Reference gene primer amplification in the assay estimated nucleated cell counts. Data came from immunoSEQ multiplex PCR; TCRdb stores just in-frame clones and leaves some out. V, J and clone size are those of that table, while D and trimming were read from the DNA. The profile covers 150,000 to 180,000 clones, with approximately 80% appearing a single time and over 10% taken by the ten largest.

The V gene is TRBV14, the J gene TRBJ1-1; D unclear. Sequencing input: peripheral blood. The sequence was collected from a woman aged 55-69 years with COVID-19, enrolled during active disease. CDR3 amino acids: CASSQVNIYTEAFF. CDR3 sequence (DNA): TGTGCCAGCAGCCAAGTGAACATTTACACTGAAGCTTTCTTT.